This TCR beta chain was sequenced during a study of T cell changes during pregnancy in multiple sclerosis. Sequencing was performed with immunoSEQ multiplex PCR; in TCRdb, only in-frame clones are kept and a portion is missing. There are tens of thousands of clones in the sample; around 94% occur only once, and roughly 5.4% lies in the top ten. Germline CDR1 is SNHLY and CDR2 is FYNNEI. V was clipped by 11 bases and J by 6 bases, with 22 bases between them. This CDR3 region has 14 residues. V usage is TRBV2 and J usage is TRBJ1-2; TRBD1 is a possible D gene (5 bases). Here the sequenced sample was CD8+ T cells from peripheral blood mononuclear cells, taken before pregnancy. The TCR comes from a female donor with multiple sclerosis, enrolled in a pregnancy study. The DNA for the CDR3 is TGTGCCGGGCGGACGGGGGAACTCGGGGATGGCTACACCTTC. Amino acid sequence: CAGRTGELGDGYTF.